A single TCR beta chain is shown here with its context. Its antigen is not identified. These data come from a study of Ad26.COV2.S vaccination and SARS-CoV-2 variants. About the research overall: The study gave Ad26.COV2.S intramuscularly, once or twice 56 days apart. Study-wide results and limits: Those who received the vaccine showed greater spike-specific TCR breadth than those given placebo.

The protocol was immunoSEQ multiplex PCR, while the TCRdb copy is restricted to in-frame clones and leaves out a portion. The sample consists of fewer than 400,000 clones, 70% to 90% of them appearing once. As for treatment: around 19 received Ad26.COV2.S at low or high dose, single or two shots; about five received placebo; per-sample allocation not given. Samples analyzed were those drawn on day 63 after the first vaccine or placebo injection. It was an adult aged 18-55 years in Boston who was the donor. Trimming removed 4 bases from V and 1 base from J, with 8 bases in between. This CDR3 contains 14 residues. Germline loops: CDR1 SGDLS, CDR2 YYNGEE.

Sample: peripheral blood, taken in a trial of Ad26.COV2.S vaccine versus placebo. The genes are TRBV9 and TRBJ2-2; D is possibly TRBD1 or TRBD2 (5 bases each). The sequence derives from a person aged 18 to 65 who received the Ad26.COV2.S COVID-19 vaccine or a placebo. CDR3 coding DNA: TGTGCCAGCAGCCGGGACGGGAACACCGGGGAGCTGTTTTTT. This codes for CASSRDGNTGELFF.